What follows are 25 T cell receptor beta chains derived from one specimen sequenced in a study of PD-1 blockade in classical Hodgkin lymphoma. The patients all showed relapse after autologous stem cell transplantation, while their brentuximab vedotin exposure varied. TCRdb's table, derived via immunoSEQ multiplex PCR, lists solely in-frame clones and lacks some. The sample shows more than 140,000 clones, 78% of them seen only once. The sample consisted of peripheral blood mononuclear cells (PBMCs), taken before the second cycle of nivolumab. All receptors derive from a human donor with classical Hodgkin lymphoma.

This chain joins TRBV18 and TRBJ2-7; D may be TRBD2 (6 bases). The CDR3 runs to 14 residues. Trimming pared 5 bases from V and 1 base from J, leaving 12 bases between. From germline, CDR1 is KGHSH and CDR2 LQKENI. The CDR3 loop reads CASSAGIGSYEQYF. As DNA, the CDR3 is TGTGCCAGCTCAGCGGGGATCGGTTCCTACGAGCAGTACTTC.

The V and J genes are TRBV13 and TRBJ2-7; 10 nucleotides match TRBD2. The CDR3 has 14 amino acids. CDR1 is PRHDT, CDR2 FYEKMQ, per germline (reference sequence). V shed 3 bases, J shed 5 bases, and the junction held 4 bases outside the gene matches. As DNA, the CDR3 is TGTGCCAGCAGCTTGGGACTAGCGCGGAACGAGCAGTACTTC. It translates to CASSLGLARNEQYF.

The chain uses TRBV5-1 and TRBJ2-3; the D is unclear. The V end lost 3 bases, the J end lost 6 bases, and 8 bases lay between the germline ends. CDR3 length equals 12 residues. The germline V gene encodes CDR1 SGHRS and CDR2 YFSETQ. CDR3 sequence reads: CASSYREDTQYF. Here the CDR3 DNA reads TGCGCCAGCAGCTATCGTGAGGATACGCAGTATTTT.

This clone appeared many times. The chain joins TRBV9 to TRBJ2-1, with 11 nucleotides matching TRBD2. The CDR3 consists of 15 residues. Germline loops: CDR1 SGDLS, CDR2 YYNGEE. Trimming cost V 4 bases and J 3 bases; bases outside gene matches: 3. CDR3 in amino acids: CASSITSGSYNEQFF. The CDR3 DNA is TGTGCCAGCAGCATAACTAGCGGGAGCTACAATGAGCAGTTCTTC.

The chain couples TRBV6-5 to TRBJ1-2; possible D gene TRBD1, 5 bases. V dropped 4 bases and J dropped 3 bases, with 12 bases sitting between them. This CDR3 is built from 14 residues. The germline V gene encodes CDR1 MNHEY and CDR2 SVGAGI. CDR3 sequence (DNA): TGTGCCAGCAGTTCAGCCGGGGCCTACTATGGCTACACCTTC. Translation: CASSSAGAYYGYTF.

The chain is built from TRBV18 and TRBJ2-3; 9 nucleotides match TRBD1. The CDR3 totals 15 residues. The germline V gene encodes CDR1 KGHSH and CDR2 LQKENI. V shed 3 bases, J shed 3 bases, and the junction held 4 bases outside the gene matches. The CDR3 DNA is TGTGCCAGCTCACCGTCGGGACAGGGTACAGATACGCAGTATTTT. It is translated as CASSPSGQGTDTQYF.

A few counts support this clone. The V call is TRBV6-1, the J call TRBJ2-3; weak D call: TRBD2 (6 bases). This CDR3 has 14 amino acids. The V end was cut by 4 bases, the J end by 0 bases, with 8 bases between. The V gene's germline CDR1 is MNHNS and CDR2 SASEGT. This chain's CDR3 is CASSGGTSTDTQYF. The CDR3 DNA reads TGTGCCAGCAGTGGAGGGACTAGCACAGATACGCAGTATTTT.

Worth noting for this clone: At one of its ends the junction is not consistent with the germline gene, which may arise from a read error. This chain links TRBV19 with TRBJ1-2, with TRBD1 as a possible D gene (5 bases). This CDR3 has 10 residues. In germline, CDR1 is LNHDA, CDR2 SQIVND (reference sequence). The DNA for the CDR3 is TGTGCCAGTAGTATAGGGGCAGGGCACTTC. It specifies CASSIGAGHF. Supplemented by reference TRBV19 and TRBJ1-2, the full variable domain reads DGGITQSPKYLFRKEGQNVTLSCEQNLNHDAMYWYRQDPGQGLRLIYYSQIVNDFQKGDIAEGYSVSREKKESFPLTVTSAQKNPTAFYLCASSIGAGHFGSGTRLTVV.

V usage is TRBV28 and J usage is TRBJ2-7; no firm D call. V was cut by 3 bases and J by 6 bases, with 12 bases left in between. Germline CDR1 and CDR2: MDHEN and SYDVKM. CDR3 length: 13 amino acids. CDR3: CASSLAHAGEQYF. The CDR3, as DNA: TGTGCCAGCAGTTTGGCCCATGCTGGCGAGCAGTACTTC.

The J gene is TRBJ2-2, the V gene TRBV7-6; TRBD2 might be the D (6 bases). The CDR3 extends over 15 amino acids. Trimming cost V 5 bases and J 2 bases, with 12 bases left between them. The germline CDR1 and CDR2 sequences are SGHVS and FNYEAQ. The CDR3 region is CASSPRDLNTGELFF. As DNA, the CDR3 is TGTGCCAGCAGCCCCCGGGACTTAAACACCGGGGAGCTGTTTTTT.

V and J are TRBV6-1 and TRBJ2-7; D tentatively reads TRBD1 or TRBD2 (5 bases each). The CDR3 length is 14 residues. Deletions cut 1 base from V and 3 bases from J, with 10 bases between. Germline V gives CDR1 MNHNS, CDR2 SASEGT. CDR3 sequence: CASSEGLGVYEQYF. The CDR3 DNA is TGTGCCAGCAGTGAAGGCTTGGGGGTCTACGAGCAGTACTTC.

The J gene is TRBJ1-1, the V gene TRBV7-8; the match to TRBD1 covers 7 bases. Germline V gene sequence: CDR1 SGHVS, CDR2 FQNEAQ. The ends lost 5 bases at V and 1 base at J; junction bases unmatched: 4. The CDR3 runs to 14 residues. The CDR3 loop reads CASSGGTANTEAFF. CDR3 DNA sequence: TGTGCCAGCAGCGGGGGGACAGCGAACACTGAAGCTTTCTTT.

The chain employs TRBV7-8 and TRBJ1-3; D remains ambiguous. Germline CDR1 is SGHVS and CDR2 is FQNEAQ. The CDR3 extends over 15 amino acids. V lost 4 bases and J 3 bases, leaving 13 bases between the germline ends. The CDR3 loop reads CASSSGEYDGNTIYF. In nucleotides, the CDR3 is TGTGCCAGCAGCTCAGGAGAATACGATGGAAACACCATATATTTT.

CDR3 protein: CASSSDGSYNSPLHF. CDR3 in DNA: TGTGCCAGCAGTTCAGATGGCTCCTATAATTCACCCCTCCACTTT. The chain recombines TRBV9 with TRBJ1-6; the D is unclear. The germline V gene encodes CDR1 SGDLS and CDR2 YYNGEE. This CDR3 has 15 amino acids. Deletions cut 5 bases from V and 0 bases from J, with 9 bases between.

V usage is TRBV6-5 and J usage is TRBJ2-7; 10 bases match TRBD1. Trimming at V came to 6 bases and at J to 3 bases, leaving 5 bases not matched to a gene. Germline V gene data show CDR1 as MNHEY and CDR2 as SVGAGI. The CDR3 is 14 residues long. The CDR3 DNA sequence: TGTGCCAGCAGAGGGACAGGGGAAGACTACGAGCAGTACTTC. Translating gives CASRGTGEDYEQYF.

The V gene is TRBV10-3, the J gene TRBJ2-7; no clear D gene. CDR3 length: 13 amino acids. Between the trimmed V and J ends, which lost 0 bases and 6 bases, there was a span of 9 bases. Germline V lookup: CDR1 ENHRY, CDR2 SYGVKD. CDR3 sequence: CAISESMRVEQYF. As DNA, the CDR3 is TGTGCCATCAGTGAGTCGATGAGAGTCGAGCAGTACTTC.

The chain couples TRBV5-4 to TRBJ2-3; 12 bases align to TRBD2. V lost 0 bases, J lost 3 bases, and 2 bases stayed unmatched. CDR3 length: 16 amino acids. CDR1 and CDR2 from the germline V gene are SGHNT and YYREEE (reference sequence). The chain's CDR3 is CASSLGLAGVTDTQYF. In nucleotides, the CDR3 is TGTGCCAGCAGCTTGGGACTAGCGGGAGTAACAGATACGCAGTATTTT.

The chain joins TRBV11-1 to TRBJ2-7; D possibly uses TRBD1 or TRBD2 (5 bases each). The CDR3 has 16 amino acids. Trimming cost V 1 base and J 2 bases, with 15 bases left between them. CDR1 is SGHAT, CDR2 FQDESV, per germline (reference sequence). CDR3 protein: CASSLGDRVGPYEQYF. The CDR3, as DNA: TGTGCCAGCAGCTTAGGGGACCGAGTAGGACCCTACGAGCAGTACTTC.

The rearrangement uses TRBV7-2 and TRBJ2-3; no definite D call. CDR1 is SGHTA and CDR2 is FQGNSA in the germline V gene. This CDR3 contains 13 residues. Trimming shortened V by 1 base and J by 2 bases, and 4 bases separated the two germline ends. The CDR3 coding sequence is TGTGCCAGCAGCTTAGGAACCACAGATACGCAGTATTTT. Its protein product is CASSLGTTDTQYF.

Only a few counts were recorded for this clone. The V and J genes are TRBV29-1 and TRBJ1-4, with D possibly being TRBD1 (5 bases). The CDR3 length is 13 residues. Germline CDR1 reads SQVTM; CDR2 reads ANQGSEA. Between the trimmed V and J ends, which lost 7 bases and 3 bases, there was a span of 12 bases. CDR3 protein: CSAGTGSNEKLFF. The CDR3 bases are TGCAGCGCCGGGACCGGGTCTAATGAAAAACTGTTTTTT.

This chain links TRBV7-2 with TRBJ1-3, with 8 nucleotides matching TRBD1. The germline V gene encodes CDR1 SGHTA and CDR2 FQGNSA. This CDR3 comprises 15 residues. V was pared by 3 bases and J by 3 bases, with 4 bases of the junction left unmatched. CDR3 sequence reads: CASSFRGQGGNTIYF. CDR3 coding DNA: TGTGCCAGCAGCTTTCGTGGACAGGGTGGAAACACCATATATTTT.

This rearrangement joins TRBV11-1 to TRBJ1-4, with D uncertain. CDR1 SGHAT and CDR2 FQDESV come from the germline V gene (reference sequence). The CDR3 consists of 12 residues. V lost 2 bases and J lost 11, with 9 bases in between. The CDR3 protein is CASSLRGTKLFF. The CDR3, as DNA: TGTGCCAGCAGCTTACGAGGCACGAAACTGTTTTTT.

The chain joins TRBV6-6 to TRBJ2-7, with no clear D. The ends were cut back, 0 bases at V and 0 bases at J, with 9 bases in the middle. This CDR3 is 15 amino acids long. CDR1 and CDR2 from the germline V gene are MNHNY and SVGAGI (reference sequence). The CDR3 DNA reads as TGTGCCAGCAGTTACTCGTTCTCTAGCTCCTACGAGCAGTACTTC. Its translation is CASSYSFSSSYEQYF.

The chain is built from TRBV6-5 and TRBJ1-3; D is undetermined. The CDR3 loop spans 14 amino acids. V was clipped by 5 bases and J by 0 bases, with 8 bases between them. Germline V CDR1 and CDR2: MNHEY, SVGAGI. CDR3 DNA: TGTGCCAGCAGTGTCTGGTACTCTGGAAACACCATATATTTT. The encoded protein is CASSVWYSGNTIYF.

This clone was counted a single time. The chain joins TRBV6-5 to TRBJ2-7, with a weak D call TRBD1 (5 bases). The CDR3 is 15 amino acids. Germline loops: CDR1 MNHEY, CDR2 SVGAGI. Trimming cost V 7 bases and J 0 bases, with 16 bases left between them. The CDR3 loop is CASTPDSLSSYEQYF. The CDR3 region has the DNA TGTGCCAGCACCCCCGACAGCCTAAGCTCCTACGAGCAGTACTTC.